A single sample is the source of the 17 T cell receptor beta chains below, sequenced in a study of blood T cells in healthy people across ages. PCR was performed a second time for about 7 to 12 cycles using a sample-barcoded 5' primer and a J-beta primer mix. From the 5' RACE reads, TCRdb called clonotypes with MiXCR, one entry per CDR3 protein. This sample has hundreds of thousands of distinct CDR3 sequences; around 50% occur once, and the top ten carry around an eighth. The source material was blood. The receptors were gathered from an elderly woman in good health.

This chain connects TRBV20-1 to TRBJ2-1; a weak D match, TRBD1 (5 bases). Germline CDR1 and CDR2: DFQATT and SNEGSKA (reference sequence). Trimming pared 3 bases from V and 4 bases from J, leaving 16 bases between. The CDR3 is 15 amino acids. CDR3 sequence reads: CSARSEPDKYNEQFF. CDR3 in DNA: TGCAGTGCTAGGTCCGAGCCGGACAAGTACAATGAGCAGTTCTTC.

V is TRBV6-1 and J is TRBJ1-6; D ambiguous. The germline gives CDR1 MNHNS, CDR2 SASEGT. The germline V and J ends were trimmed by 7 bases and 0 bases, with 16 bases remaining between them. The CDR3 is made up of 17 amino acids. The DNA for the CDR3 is TGTGCCAGCACCCAAGACCCGGGGAGCTCCTATAATTCACCCCTCCACTTT. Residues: CASTQDPGSSYNSPLHF.

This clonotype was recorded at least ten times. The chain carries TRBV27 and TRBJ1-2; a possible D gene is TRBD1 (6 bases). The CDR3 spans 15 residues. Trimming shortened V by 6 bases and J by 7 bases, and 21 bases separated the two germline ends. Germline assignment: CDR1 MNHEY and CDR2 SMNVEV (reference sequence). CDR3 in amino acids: CASSPLRGVPTGYTF. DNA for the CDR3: TGTGCCAGCAGCCCACTTAGGGGGGTCCCGACTGGCTACACCTTC.

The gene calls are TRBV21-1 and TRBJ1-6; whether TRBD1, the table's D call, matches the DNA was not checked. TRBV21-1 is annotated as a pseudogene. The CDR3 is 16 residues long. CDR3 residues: CASSHKTPSGISPLHF. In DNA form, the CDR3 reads TGTGCCAGCAGCCACAAGACCCCCAGTGGCATTTCACCCCTCCACTTT.

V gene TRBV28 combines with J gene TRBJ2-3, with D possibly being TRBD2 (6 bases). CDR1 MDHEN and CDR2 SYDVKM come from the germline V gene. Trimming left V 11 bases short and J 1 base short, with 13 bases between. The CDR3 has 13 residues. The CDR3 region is CAAGTFGTDTQYF. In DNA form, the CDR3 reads TGTGCCGCCGGGACTTTCGGCACAGATACGCAGTATTTT.

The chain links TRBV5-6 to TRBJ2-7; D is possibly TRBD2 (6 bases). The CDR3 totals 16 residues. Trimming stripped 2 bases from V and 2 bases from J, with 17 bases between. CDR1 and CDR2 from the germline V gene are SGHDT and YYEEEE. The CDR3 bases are TGTGCCAGCAGCTTAGTCCAATCTAGCGCCGCCTACGAGCAGTACTTC. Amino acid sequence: CASSLVQSSAAYEQYF.

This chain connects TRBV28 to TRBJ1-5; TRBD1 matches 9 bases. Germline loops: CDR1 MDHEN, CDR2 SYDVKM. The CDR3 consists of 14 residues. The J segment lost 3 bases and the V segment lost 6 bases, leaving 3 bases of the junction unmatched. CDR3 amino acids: CASRRDRANQPQHF. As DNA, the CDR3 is TGTGCCAGCAGGCGGGACAGGGCCAATCAGCCCCAGCATTTT.

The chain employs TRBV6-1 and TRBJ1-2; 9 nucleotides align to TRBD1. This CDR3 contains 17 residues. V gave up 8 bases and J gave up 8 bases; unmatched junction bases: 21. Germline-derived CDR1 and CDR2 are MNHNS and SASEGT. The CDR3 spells CASGDFGQGKRLRGYTF. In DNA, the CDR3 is TGTGCCAGCGGAGACTTCGGACAGGGGAAGCGACTGCGGGGCTACACCTTC.

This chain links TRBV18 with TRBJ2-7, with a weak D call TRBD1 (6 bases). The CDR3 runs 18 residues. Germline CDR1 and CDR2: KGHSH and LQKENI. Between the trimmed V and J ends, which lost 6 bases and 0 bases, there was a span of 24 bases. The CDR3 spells CASSGQPVLQYLSYEQYF. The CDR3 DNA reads TGTGCCAGCTCCGGACAGCCTGTCTTACAGTACCTCTCCTACGAGCAGTACTTC.

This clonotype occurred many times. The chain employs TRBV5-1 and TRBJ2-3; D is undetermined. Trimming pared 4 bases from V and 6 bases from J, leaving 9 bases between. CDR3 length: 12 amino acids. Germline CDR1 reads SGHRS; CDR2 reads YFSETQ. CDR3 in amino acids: CASSHRGDTQYF. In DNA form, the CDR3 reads TGCGCCAGCAGCCATCGTGGTGATACGCAGTATTTT.

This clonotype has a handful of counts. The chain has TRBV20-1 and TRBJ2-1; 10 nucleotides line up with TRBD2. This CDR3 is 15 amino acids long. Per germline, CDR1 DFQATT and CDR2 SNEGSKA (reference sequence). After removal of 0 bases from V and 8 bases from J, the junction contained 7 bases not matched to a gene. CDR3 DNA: TGCAGTGCTAGAGATGCTAGCGGGAGAGGCTATGAGCAGTTCTTC. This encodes CSARDASGRGYEQFF.

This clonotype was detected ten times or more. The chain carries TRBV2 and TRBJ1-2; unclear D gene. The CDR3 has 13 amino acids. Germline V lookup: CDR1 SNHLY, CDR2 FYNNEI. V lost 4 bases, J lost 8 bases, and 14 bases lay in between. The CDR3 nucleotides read TGTGCCAGCAGTGGAGAACAGAGCAAAGGCTACACCTTC. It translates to CASSGEQSKGYTF.

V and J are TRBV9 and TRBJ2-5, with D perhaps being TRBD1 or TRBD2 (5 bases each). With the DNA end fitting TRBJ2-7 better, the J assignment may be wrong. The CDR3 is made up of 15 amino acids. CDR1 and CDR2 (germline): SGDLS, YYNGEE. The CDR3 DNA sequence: TGTGCCAGCAGCCCGAGGGGACGAAGTCGCTACGAGCAGTACTTC. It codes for CASSPRGRSRYEQYF.

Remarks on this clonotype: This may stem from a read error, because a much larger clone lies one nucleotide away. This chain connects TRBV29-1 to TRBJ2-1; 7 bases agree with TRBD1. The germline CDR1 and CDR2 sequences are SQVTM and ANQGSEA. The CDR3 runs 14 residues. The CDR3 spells CSGATGSSHNEQFF. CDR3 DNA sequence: TGCAGCGGGGCGACAGGGAGCTCCCACAATGAGCAGTTCTTC.

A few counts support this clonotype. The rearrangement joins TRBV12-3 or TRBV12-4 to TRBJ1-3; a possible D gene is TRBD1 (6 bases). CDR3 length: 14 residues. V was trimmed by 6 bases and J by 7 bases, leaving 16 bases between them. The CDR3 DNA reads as TGTGCCAGCAGCTCTCAGGGGTTGAGTAACACCATATATTTT. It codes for CASSSQGLSNTIYF.

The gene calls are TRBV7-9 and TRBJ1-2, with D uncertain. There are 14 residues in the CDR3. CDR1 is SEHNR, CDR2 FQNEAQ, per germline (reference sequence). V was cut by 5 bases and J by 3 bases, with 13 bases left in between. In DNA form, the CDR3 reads TGTGCCAGCAGCGCAGATAATACTTACTATGGCTACACCTTC. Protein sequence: CASSADNTYYGYTF. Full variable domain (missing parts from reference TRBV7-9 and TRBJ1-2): DTGVSQNPRHKITKRGQNVTFRCDPISEHNRLYWYRQTLGQGPEFLTYFQNEAQLEKSRLLSDRFSAERPKGSFSTLEIQRTEQGDSAMYLCASSADNTYYGYTFGSGTRLTVV.

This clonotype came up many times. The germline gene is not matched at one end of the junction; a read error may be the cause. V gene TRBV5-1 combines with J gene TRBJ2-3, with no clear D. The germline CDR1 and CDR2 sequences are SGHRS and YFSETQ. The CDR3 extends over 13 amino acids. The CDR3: CASSVVGTDTQYF. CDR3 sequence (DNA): TGTGCCAGCAGCGTTGTAGGGACAGATACGCAGTATTTT.